These T cell receptor beta chains were read from a single sample in a study of graft-versus-host responses after intestinal transplantation. No cognate antigen is known for these TCRs. Profiling relied on immunoSEQ multiplex PCR, and the TCRdb table lists in-frame clones only, not all of them. This table has 70,000 to 80,000 clones, roughly 87% appearing once. Sequencing used unstimulated CD8+ T cells sorted from spleen or lymph node cells, obtained before intestinal transplant. These receptors were obtained from a human donor who received an intestinal transplant. The CDR3 runs from the conserved cysteine through the conserved F or W. A D gene is named only where the DNA matches it firmly. Clone size appears in some rows only: once, few, many, or a class for an expanded clone.

V	D	size	J	DNA	CDR3
TRBV5-1	NA	few	TRBJ2-5	TGCGCCAGCAGCTTGGGTGGGCTCCAAGAGACCCAGTACTTC	CASSLGGLQETQYF
TRBV27	TRBD1	once	TRBJ2-3	TGTGCCGCCGGGACAGGATGGGATACGCAGTATTTT	CAAGTGWDTQYF
TRBV4-1	TRBD1	NA	TRBJ1-4	TGCGCCAGCAGCCAGCAGGGGGATGAAAAACTGTTTTTT	CASSQQGDEKLFF
TRBV18	NA	NA	TRBJ2-1	TGTGCCAGCTCACCAGAGGAGGGATGGGCCGATGAGCAGTTCTTC	CASSPEEGWADEQFF
TRBV5-8	TRBD1	NA	TRBJ2-1	TGTGCCAGCAGCAGGGACAGGGGGTACAATGAGCAGTTCTTC	CASSRDRGYNEQFF
TRBV5-6	TRBD2	NA	TRBJ2-7	TGTGCCAGCAGCTCTCCCGGGACTAGCCTATACGAGCAGTACTTC	CASSSPGTSLYEQYF
TRBV7-9	TRBD1	NA	TRBJ1-1	TGTGCCAGCGGGGGGACAGGGGCCACGGGGACTGAAGCTTTCTTT	CASGGTGATGTEAFF
TRBV2	TRBD1	NA	TRBJ1-2	TGTGCCAGCAAGTTTATGGACAGGGATGGCTACACCTTC	CASKFMDRDGYTF
TRBV7-8	NA	NA	TRBJ2-7	TGTGCCAGCAGCTTAGTGGGGGACACTTCCTACGAGCAGTACTTC	CASSLVGDTSYEQYF
TRBV7-6	TRBD2	once	TRBJ2-7	TGTGCCAGCAGCTTAGAGGCTAGCGGGGGATCCTACGAGCAGTACTTC	CASSLEASGGSYEQYF